The 10 T cell receptor beta chains below all came from one sample that was sequenced in a study of T cells after yellow fever vaccination. From the 5' RACE reads, TCRdb called clonotypes with MiXCR, one entry per CDR3 protein. The table records hundreds of thousands of distinct CDR3 sequences, approximately 3.8% of them present only once. This material consisted of PBMCs, taken on the day of the yellow fever booster vaccination. These receptor sequences come from a young man who received the YFV17D yellow fever vaccine.

As to this clonotype: A much larger clone lies one base from this, so it may be a read error. The chain combines TRBV5-6 with TRBJ2-1, with D hard to call. Germline-derived CDR1 and CDR2 are SGHDT and YYEEEE. Trimming took off 5 bases at V and 3 bases at J, with 15 bases between the two ends. The CDR3 contains 15 residues. In nucleotides, the CDR3 is TGTGCCAGCAGGTCGACAACGATCAACTACAATGAGCAGTTCTTC. This codes for CASRSTTINYNEQFF.

This rearrangement joins TRBV12-3 or TRBV12-4 to TRBJ2-1; D unclear. V lost 4 bases to trimming and J lost 8 bases, with 9 bases between them. The CDR3 consists of 12 residues. The CDR3: CASSSLWDEQFF. DNA of the CDR3: TGTGCCAGCAGTTCATTGTGGGATGAGCAGTTCTTC.

This clonotype has ten or more counts. This chain connects TRBV6-6 to TRBJ1-1, with 9 nucleotides matching TRBD1. Germline assignment: CDR1 MNHNY and CDR2 SVGAGI (reference sequence). CDR3 length equals 13 residues. V was clipped by 6 bases and J by 7 bases; unmatched bases: 6. The CDR3 loop reads CASSRTGASEAFF. CDR3 in DNA: TGTGCCAGCAGCCGGACAGGGGCGAGTGAAGCTTTCTTT.

This clonotype was counted between two and nine times. The gene calls are TRBV5-1 and TRBJ2-1; 8 bases match TRBD2. V trimming: 0 bases; J trimming: 7 bases; junction bases outside the gene matches: 6. CDR1 SGHRS and CDR2 YFSETQ come from the germline V gene. CDR3 size: 15 residues. The CDR3 reads CASSLAGGSRNEQFF. CDR3 bases: TGCGCCAGCAGCTTGGCGGGGGGGTCTAGAAATGAGCAGTTCTTC. The full variable domain, completed using reference TRBV5-1 and TRBJ2-1, is KAGVTQTPRYLIKTRGQQVTLSCSPISGHRSVSWYQQTPGQGLQFLFEYFSETQRNKGNFPGRFSGRQFSNSRSEMNVSTLELGDSALYLCASSLAGGSRNEQFFGPGTRLTVL.

The table lists this clonotype with a few counts. This chain joins TRBV21-1 and TRBJ2-2. TRBV21-1 is recorded as a pseudogene. CDR3 length: 11 residues. For the CDR3, the DNA is TGTGCCAGACAGAAGTCCGGGGAGCTGTTTTTT. It is translated as CARQKSGELFF.

This clonotype appeared a few times. DNA of the CDR3: TGTGCCAGCAGCACAGGGAACTATGGCTACACCTTC. This translates into CASSTGNYGYTF. The gene calls are TRBV6-6 and TRBJ1-2; perhaps TRBD1 as D (6 bases). The length of the CDR3 is 12 residues. V was clipped by 6 bases and J by 2 bases, with 7 bases between them. Germline CDR1 and CDR2: MNHNY and SVGAGI (reference sequence).

CDR3 sequence reads: CASSLAGGNLNEQFF. The DNA for the CDR3 is TGCGCCAGCAGCTTGGCAGGGGGAAATCTCAATGAGCAGTTCTTC. The V call is TRBV5-1, the J call TRBJ2-1, with 7 bases matching TRBD1. Germline CDR1 and CDR2: SGHRS and YFSETQ. This CDR3 is 15 amino acids long. The V segment lost 0 bases and the J segment 6 bases; nucleotides outside the gene matches: 6.

This clonotype was seen more than once but under ten times. The chain combines TRBV7-2 with TRBJ2-7, with D perhaps TRBD1 or TRBD2 (5 bases each). CDR1 and CDR2 from the germline V gene are SGHTA and FQGNSA. Trimming took 3 bases from V and 1 from J, leaving 10 bases between them. This CDR3 has 14 amino acids. The CDR3 is CASSFFEGSYEQYF. The CDR3 region has the DNA TGTGCCAGCAGCTTTTTCGAGGGGTCCTACGAGCAGTACTTC.

This clonotype showed up just a few times. The V and J genes are TRBV20-1 and TRBJ2-2; perhaps D is TRBD1 or TRBD2 (6 bases each). This CDR3 is built from 15 residues. Germline CDR1 is DFQATT and CDR2 is SNEGSKA (reference sequence). Trimming removed 5 bases at V and 5 bases at J, with 18 bases between. The CDR3 sequence is CSAFHPGAGTGELFF. The CDR3 DNA reads TGCAGTGCTTTCCACCCGGGGGCTGGAACCGGGGAGCTGTTTTTT.

The chain has TRBV28 and TRBJ1-2; TRBD1 matches at 9 bases. Germline CDR1 reads MDHEN; CDR2 reads SYDVKM. The CDR3 contains 14 residues. V was clipped by 5 bases and J by 5 bases; unmatched bases: 6. CDR3 DNA sequence: TGTGCCAGCAGTATTCCGGGACAGGGATATGGCTACACCTTC. This gives the protein CASSIPGQGYGYTF.